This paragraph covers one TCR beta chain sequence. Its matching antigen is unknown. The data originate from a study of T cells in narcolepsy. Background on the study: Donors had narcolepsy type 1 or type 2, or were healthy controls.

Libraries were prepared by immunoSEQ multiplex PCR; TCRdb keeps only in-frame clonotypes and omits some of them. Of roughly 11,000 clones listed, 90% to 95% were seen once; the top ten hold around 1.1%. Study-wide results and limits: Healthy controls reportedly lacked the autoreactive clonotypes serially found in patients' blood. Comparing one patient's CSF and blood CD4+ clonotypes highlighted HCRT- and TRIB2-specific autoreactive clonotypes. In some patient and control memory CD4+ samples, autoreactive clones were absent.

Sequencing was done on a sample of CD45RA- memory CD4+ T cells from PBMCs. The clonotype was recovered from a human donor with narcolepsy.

The CDR3 reads CASSRLSGGRADTQYF. The DNA of the CDR3 is TGTGCCAGCAGCCGACTCAGCGGGGGGAGGGCAGATACGCAGTATTTT. J is TRBJ2-3 and V is TRBV5-4, with 9 bases fitting TRBD2. CDR1 and CDR2 (germline): SGHNT, YYREEE (reference sequence). V lost 4 bases to trimming and J lost 4 bases; unmatched junction nucleotides: 10. This CDR3 comprises 16 residues.